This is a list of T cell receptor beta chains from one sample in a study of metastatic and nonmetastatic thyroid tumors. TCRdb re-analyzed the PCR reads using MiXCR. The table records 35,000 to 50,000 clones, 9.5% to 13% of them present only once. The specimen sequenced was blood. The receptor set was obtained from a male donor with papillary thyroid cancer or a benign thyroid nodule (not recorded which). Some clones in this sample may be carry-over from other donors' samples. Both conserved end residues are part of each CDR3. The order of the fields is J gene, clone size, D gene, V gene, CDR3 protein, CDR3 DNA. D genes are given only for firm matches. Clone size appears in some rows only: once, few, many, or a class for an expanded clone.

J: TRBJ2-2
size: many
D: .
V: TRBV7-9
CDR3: CASSLDLTGELFF
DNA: TGTGCCAGCAGCTTAGACCTCACCGGGGAGCTGTTTTTT

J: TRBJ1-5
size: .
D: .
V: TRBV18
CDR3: CASSPRQIYSNQPQHF
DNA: TGTGCCAGCTCACCACGGCAGATTTATAGCAATCAGCCCCAGCATTTT

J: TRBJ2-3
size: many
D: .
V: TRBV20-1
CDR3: CSASLDTQYF
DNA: TGCAGTGCTAGCTTGGATACGCAGTATTTT

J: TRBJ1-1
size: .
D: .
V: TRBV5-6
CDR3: CASSFGEGVTEAFF
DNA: TGTGCCAGCAGCTTTGGTGAGGGGGTAACTGAAGCTTTCTTT

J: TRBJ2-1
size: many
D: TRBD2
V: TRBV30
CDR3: CAWMAGGPYNEQFF
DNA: TGTGCCTGGATGGCGGGAGGGCCTTACAATGAGCAGTTCTTC

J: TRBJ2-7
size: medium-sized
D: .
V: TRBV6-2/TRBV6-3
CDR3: CASSYSPGETYEQYF
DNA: TGTGCCAGCAGTTACTCTCCAGGGGAGACCTACGAGCAGTACTTC

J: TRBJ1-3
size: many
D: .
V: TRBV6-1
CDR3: CASRSAIQGSGNTIYF
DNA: TGTGCCAGCCGCTCCGCCATACAGGGTTCTGGAAACACCATATATTTT

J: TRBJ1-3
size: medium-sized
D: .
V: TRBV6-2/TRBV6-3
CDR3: CASSYTRVGGNTIYF
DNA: TGTGCCAGCAGTTACACCAGGGTCGGCGGAAACACCATATATTTT

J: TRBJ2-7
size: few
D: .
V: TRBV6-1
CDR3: CASSTGVGAGEHEQYF
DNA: TGTGCCAGCAGTACAGGGGTGGGAGCGGGAGAGCACGAGCAGTACTTC

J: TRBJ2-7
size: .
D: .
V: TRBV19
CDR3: CASSRGGGATSYEQYF
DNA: TGTGCCAGTAGCCGAGGTGGGGGCGCGACCTCCTACGAGCAGTACTTC

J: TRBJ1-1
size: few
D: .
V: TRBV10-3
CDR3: CAISVDDAVNTEAFF
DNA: TGTGCCATCAGTGTGGATGATGCAGTGAACACTGAAGCTTTCTTT

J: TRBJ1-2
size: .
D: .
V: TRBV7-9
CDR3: CASSWSGTNYGYTF
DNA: TGTGCCAGCAGCTGGTCTGGTACTAACTATGGCTACACCTTC

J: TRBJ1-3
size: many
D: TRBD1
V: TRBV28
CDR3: CASSTGQGRNTIYF
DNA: TGTGCCAGCAGCACAGGACAGGGGAGAAACACCATATATTTT

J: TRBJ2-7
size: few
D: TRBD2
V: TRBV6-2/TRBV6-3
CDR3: CASTKNRAGGEQYF
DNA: TGTGCCAGCACCAAGAACCGGGCGGGGGGAGAGCAGTACTTC

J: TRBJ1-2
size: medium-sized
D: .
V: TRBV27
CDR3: CASSLSGDGYTF
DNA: TGTGCCAGCAGTTTATCGGGGGACGGCTACACCTTC

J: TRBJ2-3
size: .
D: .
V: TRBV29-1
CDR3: CSVARGPTDTQYF
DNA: TGCAGCGTTGCCCGGGGGCCGACAGATACGCAGTATTTT

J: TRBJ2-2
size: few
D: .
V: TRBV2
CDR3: CASSEGPEGTGELFF
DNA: TGTGCCAGCAGTGAAGGTCCGGAGGGCACCGGGGAGCTGTTTTTT